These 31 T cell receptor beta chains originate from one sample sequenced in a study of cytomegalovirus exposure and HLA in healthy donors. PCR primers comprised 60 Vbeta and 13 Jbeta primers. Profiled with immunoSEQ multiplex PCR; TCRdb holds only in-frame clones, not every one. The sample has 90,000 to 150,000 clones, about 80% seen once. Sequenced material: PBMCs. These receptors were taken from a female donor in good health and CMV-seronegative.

The CDR3 spells CASSGEGDQPQHF. CDR3 DNA: TGTGCCAGCAGTGGAGAAGGAGATCAGCCCCAGCATTTT. The V call is TRBV28, the J call TRBJ1-5, with D unresolved. CDR1 MDHEN and CDR2 SYDVKM come from the germline V gene. The length of the CDR3 is 13 residues. The V end lost 5 bases, the J end lost 5 bases, and 10 bases lay between the germline ends.

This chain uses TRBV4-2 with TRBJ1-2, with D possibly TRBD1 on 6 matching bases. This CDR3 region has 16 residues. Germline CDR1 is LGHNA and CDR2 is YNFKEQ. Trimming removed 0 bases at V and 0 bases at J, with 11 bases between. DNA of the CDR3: TGTGCCAGCAGCCAAGAAGCAGGGGCAACTAACTATGGCTACACCTTC. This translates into CASSQEAGATNYGYTF.

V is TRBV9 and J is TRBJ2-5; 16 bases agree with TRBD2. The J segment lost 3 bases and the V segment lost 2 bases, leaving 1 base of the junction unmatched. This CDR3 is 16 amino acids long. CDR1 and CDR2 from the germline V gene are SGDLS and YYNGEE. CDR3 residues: CASSVGLAGGEETQYF. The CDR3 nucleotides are TGTGCCAGCAGCGTGGGACTAGCGGGGGGGGAAGAGACCCAGTACTTC.

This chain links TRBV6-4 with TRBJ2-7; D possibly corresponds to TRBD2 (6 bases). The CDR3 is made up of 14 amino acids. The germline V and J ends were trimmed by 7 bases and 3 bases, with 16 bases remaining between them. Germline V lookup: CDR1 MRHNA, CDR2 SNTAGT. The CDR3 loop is CASIGTSYIYEQYF. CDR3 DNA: TGTGCCAGCATTGGGACTTCCTACATCTACGAGCAGTACTTC.

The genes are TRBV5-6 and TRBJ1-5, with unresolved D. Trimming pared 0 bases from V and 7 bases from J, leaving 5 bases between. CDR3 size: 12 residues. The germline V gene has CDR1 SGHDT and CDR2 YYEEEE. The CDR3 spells CASSLVGQPQHF. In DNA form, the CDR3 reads TGTGCCAGCAGCTTGGTGGGCCAGCCCCAGCATTTT.

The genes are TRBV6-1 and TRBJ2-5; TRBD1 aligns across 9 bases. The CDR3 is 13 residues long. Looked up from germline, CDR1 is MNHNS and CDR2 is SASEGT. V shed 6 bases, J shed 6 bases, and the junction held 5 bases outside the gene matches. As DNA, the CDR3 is TGTGCCAGCAGGGACAGGGGTGCGAAGACCCAGTACTTC. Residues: CASRDRGAKTQYF.

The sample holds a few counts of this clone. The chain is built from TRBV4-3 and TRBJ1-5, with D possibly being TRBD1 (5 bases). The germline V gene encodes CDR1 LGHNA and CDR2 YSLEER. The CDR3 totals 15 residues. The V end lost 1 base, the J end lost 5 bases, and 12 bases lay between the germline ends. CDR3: CASSQGVQGDQPQHF. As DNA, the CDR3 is TGCGCCAGCAGCCAAGGGGTTCAAGGGGATCAGCCCCAGCATTTT.

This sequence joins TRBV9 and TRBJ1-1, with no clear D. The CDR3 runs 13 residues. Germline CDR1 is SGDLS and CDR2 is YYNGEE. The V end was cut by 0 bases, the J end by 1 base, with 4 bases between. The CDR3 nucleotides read TGTGCCAGCAGCGTAGAAGCGAACACTGAAGCTTTCTTT. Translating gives CASSVEANTEAFF. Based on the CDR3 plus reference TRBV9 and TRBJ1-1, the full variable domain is DSGVTQTPKHLITATGQRVTLRCSPRSGDLSVYWYQQSLDQGLQFLIQYYNGEERAKGNILERFSAQQFPDLHSELNLSSLELGDSALYFCASSVEANTEAFFGQGTRLTVV.

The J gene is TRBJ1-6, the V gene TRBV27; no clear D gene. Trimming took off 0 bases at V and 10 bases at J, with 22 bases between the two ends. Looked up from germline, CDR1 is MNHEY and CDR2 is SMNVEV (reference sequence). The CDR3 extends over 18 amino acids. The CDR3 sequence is CASSLSGNSYAIWSPLHF. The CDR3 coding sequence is TGTGCCAGCAGTTTATCCGGGAACTCGTATGCCATTTGGTCACCCCTCCACTTT.

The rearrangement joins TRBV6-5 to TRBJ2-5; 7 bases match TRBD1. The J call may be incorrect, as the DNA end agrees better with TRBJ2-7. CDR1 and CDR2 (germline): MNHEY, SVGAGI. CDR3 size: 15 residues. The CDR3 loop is CASSPRQGVTYEQYF. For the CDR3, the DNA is TGTGCCAGCAGCCCGAGACAGGGTGTAACCTACGAGCAGTACTTC.

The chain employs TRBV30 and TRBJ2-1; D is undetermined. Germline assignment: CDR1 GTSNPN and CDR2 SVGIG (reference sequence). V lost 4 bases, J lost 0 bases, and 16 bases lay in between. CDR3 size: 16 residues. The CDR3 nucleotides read TGTGCCTGGATCGGTCTTGACTCCAGCTCCTACAATGAGCAGTTCTTC. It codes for CAWIGLDSSSYNEQFF.

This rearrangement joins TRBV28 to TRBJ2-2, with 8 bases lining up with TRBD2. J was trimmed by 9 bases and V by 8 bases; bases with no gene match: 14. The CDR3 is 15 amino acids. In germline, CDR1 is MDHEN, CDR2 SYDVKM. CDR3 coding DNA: TGTGCCAGCGAAAGCGCGGGGGGAGCCGACCGGGAGCTGTTTTTT. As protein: CASESAGGADRELFF.

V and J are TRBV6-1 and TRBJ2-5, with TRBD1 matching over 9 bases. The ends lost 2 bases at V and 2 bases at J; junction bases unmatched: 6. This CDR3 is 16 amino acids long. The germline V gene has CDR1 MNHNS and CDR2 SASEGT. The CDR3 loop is CASSETGTGRQETQYF. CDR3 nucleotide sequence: TGTGCCAGCAGTGAAACCGGGACAGGGAGGCAAGAGACCCAGTACTTC.

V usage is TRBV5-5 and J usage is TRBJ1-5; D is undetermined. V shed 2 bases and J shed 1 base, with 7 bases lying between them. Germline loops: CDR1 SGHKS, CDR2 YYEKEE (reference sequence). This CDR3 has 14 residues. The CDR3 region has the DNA TGTGCCAGCAGCTTAGCACTAAGCAATCAGCCCCAGCATTTT. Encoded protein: CASSLALSNQPQHF.

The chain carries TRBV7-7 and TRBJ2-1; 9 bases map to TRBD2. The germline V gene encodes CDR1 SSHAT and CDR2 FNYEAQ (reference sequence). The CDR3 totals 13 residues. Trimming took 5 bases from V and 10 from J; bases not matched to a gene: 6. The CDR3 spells CASSPGLAQEQFF. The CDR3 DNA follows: TGTGCCAGCAGCCCCGGACTAGCGCAGGAGCAGTTCTTC.

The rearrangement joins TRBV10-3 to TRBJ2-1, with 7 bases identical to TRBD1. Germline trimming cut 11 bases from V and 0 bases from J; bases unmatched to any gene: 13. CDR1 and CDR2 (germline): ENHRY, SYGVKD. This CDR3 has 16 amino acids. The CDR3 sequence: CASEKPGQTSYNEQFF. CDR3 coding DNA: TGTGCCTCGGAAAAACCGGGACAGACCTCCTACAATGAGCAGTTCTTC.

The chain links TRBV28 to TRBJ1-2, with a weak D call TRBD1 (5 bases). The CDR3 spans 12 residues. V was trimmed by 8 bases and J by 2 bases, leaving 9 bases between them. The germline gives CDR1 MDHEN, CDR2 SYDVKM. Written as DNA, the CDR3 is TGTGCCAGCCGGACACTAAACTATGGCTACACCTTC. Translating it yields CASRTLNYGYTF.

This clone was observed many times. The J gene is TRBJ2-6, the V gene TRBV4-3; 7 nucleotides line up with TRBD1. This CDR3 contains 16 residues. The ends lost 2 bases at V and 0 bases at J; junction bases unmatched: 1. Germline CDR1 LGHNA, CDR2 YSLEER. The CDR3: CASSQRQGSGANVLTF. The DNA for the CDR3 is TGCGCCAGCAGCCAAAGACAGGGCTCTGGGGCCAACGTCCTGACTTTC.

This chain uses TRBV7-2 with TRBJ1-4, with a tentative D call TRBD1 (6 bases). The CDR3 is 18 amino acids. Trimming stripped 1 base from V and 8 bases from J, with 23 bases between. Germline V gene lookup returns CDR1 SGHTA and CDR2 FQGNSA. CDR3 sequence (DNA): TGTGCCAGCAGCTTAGGCCCTGGGGGCAGGGGCTCGTGGGAAAAACTGTTTTTT. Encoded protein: CASSLGPGGRGSWEKLFF.

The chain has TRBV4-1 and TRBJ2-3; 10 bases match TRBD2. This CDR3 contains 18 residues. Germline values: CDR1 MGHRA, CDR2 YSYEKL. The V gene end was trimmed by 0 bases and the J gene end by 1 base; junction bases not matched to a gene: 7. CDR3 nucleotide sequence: TGCGCCAGCAGCCAAGATTGGGCTAGCGGGGGACGCACAGATACGCAGTATTTT. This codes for CASSQDWASGGRTDTQYF.

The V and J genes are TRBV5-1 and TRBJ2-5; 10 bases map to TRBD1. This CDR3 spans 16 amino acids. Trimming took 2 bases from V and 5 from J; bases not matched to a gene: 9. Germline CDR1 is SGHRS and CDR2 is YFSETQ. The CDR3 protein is CASSLTGTGEMETQYF. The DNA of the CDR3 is TGCGCCAGCAGCTTAACCGGGACAGGGGAAATGGAGACCCAGTACTTC.

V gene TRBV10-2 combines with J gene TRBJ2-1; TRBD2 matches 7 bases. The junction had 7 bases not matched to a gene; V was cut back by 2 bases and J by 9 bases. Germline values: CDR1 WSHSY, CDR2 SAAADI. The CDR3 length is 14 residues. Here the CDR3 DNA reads TGCGCCAGCAGTGAGACTTTGTGGGGGGGTGAGCAGTTCTTC. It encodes CASSETLWGGEQFF.

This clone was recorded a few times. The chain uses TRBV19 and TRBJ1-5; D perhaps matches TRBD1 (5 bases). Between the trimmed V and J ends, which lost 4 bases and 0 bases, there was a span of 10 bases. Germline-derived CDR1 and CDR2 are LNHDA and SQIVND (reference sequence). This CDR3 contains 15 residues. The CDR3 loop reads CASSKQEFSNQPQHF. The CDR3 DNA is TGTGCCAGTAGTAAACAGGAATTTAGCAATCAGCCCCAGCATTTT.

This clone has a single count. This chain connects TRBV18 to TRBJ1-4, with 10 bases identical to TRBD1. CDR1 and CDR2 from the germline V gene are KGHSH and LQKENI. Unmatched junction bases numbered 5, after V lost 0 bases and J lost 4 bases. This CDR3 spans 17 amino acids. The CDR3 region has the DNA TGTGCCAGCTCACCACCCGCCGGACAGGGGGTTAATGAAAAACTGTTTTTT. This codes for CASSPPAGQGVNEKLFF. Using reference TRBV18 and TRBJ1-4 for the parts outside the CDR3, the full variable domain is NAGVMQNPRHLVRRRGQEARLRCSPMKGHSHVYWYRQLPEEGLKFMVYLQKENIIDESGMPKERFSAEFPKEGPSILRIQQVVRGDSAAYFCASSPPAGQGVNEKLFFGSGTQLSVL.

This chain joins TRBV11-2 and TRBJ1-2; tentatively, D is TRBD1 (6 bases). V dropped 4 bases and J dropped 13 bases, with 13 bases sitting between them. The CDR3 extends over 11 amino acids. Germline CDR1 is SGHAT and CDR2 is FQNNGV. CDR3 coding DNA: TGTGCCAGCAGCTCTCGACAGGCGACCACCTTC. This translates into CASSSRQATTF.

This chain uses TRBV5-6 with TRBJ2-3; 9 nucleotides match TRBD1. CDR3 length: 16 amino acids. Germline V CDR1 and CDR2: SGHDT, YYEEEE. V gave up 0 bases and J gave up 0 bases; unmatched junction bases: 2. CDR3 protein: CASSLGGTGSTDTQYF. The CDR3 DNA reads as TGTGCCAGCAGCTTGGGTGGGACAGGGAGCACAGATACGCAGTATTTT.

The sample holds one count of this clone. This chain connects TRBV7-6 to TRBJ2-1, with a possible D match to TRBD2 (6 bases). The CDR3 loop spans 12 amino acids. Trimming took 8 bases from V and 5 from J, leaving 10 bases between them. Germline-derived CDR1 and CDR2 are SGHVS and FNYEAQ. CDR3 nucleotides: TGTGCCAGCGGGCCGGGGGACAATGAGCAGTTCTTC. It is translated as CASGPGDNEQFF.

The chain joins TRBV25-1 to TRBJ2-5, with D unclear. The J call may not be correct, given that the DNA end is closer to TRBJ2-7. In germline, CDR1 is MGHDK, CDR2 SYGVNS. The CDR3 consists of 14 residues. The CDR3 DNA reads TGTGCCAGCAGTGAAACACAGAGCTCCTACGAGCAGTACTTC. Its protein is CASSETQSSYEQYF.

The CDR3 protein is CASSSSAGTSSYEQYF. DNA of the CDR3: TGTGCCAGCAGTTCCTCAGCCGGGACATCCTCCTACGAGCAGTACTTC. V usage is TRBV6-6 and J usage is TRBJ2-5; D perhaps matches TRBD1 (6 bases). Matching the DNA end better, TRBJ2-7 makes the J call doubtful. The CDR3 spans 16 residues. Looked up from germline, CDR1 is MNHNY and CDR2 is SVGAGI (reference sequence).

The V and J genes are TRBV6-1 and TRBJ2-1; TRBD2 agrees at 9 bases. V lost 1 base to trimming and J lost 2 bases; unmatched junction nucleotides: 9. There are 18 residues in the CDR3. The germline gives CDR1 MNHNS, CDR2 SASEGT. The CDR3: CASSEVGSSGIPYNEQFF. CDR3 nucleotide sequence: TGTGCCAGCAGTGAAGTGGGGTCTAGCGGGATTCCCTACAATGAGCAGTTCTTC.

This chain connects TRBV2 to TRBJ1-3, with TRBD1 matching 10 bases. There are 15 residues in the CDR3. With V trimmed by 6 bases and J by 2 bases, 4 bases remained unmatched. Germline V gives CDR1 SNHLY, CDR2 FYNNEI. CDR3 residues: CASRAGQGAGNTIYF. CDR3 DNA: TGTGCCAGCAGAGCCGGACAGGGGGCTGGAAACACCATATATTTT.